The 15 T cell receptor beta chains reported below all come from one sample, sequenced in a study of prognosis after radiotherapy for stage I lung cancer. Genomic DNA was subjected to two-round multiplex PCR for amplification of TCR beta CDR3. Each TRBV and TRBJ gene had its own primer in the first PCR round. From the multiplex PCR reads, TCRdb called clonotypes with MiXCR, one entry per CDR3 protein. The sample has roughly 13,000 distinct CDR3 sequences; around 50% are singletons. This specimen consisted of PBMCs, obtained before or after stereotactic body radiation therapy (not recorded which). All receptors come from a donor older than 45 with non-small cell lung cancer.

The chain has TRBV19 and TRBJ1-4, with 7 bases that match TRBD1. The CDR3 runs 15 residues. The germline CDR1 and CDR2 sequences are LNHDA and SQIVND (reference sequence). Germline trimming cut 5 bases from V and 7 bases from J; bases unmatched to any gene: 10. In nucleotides, the CDR3 is TGTGCCAGTAGTCCACAACAGGGGAGAGGTGAAAAACTGTTTTTT. Its translation: CASSPQQGRGEKLFF.

By sample share, this clonotype is medium-sized. This chain connects TRBV5-1 to TRBJ2-7; D tentatively reads TRBD1 or TRBD2 (5 bases each). Trimming cost V 4 bases and J 4 bases, with 12 bases left between them. From germline, CDR1 is SGHRS and CDR2 YFSETQ. This CDR3 is 13 amino acids long. CDR3 protein: CASSHGTKYEQYF. The CDR3 nucleotides read TGCGCCAGCAGCCACGGGACGAAGTACGAGCAGTACTTC.

V and J are TRBV28 and TRBJ2-1; maybe TRBD1 (6 bases). Trimming shortened V by 5 bases and J by 4 bases, and 15 bases separated the two germline ends. Germline assignment: CDR1 MDHEN and CDR2 SYDVKM. This CDR3 is built from 15 residues. CDR3 region: CASSIPGHGYNEQFF. As DNA, the CDR3 is TGTGCCAGCAGTATTCCGGGACATGGTTACAATGAGCAGTTCTTC. Based on the CDR3 plus reference TRBV28 and TRBJ2-1, the full variable domain is DVKVTQSSRYLVKRTGEKVFLECVQDMDHENMFWYRQDPGLGLRLIYFSYDVKMKEKGDIPEGYSVSREKKERFSLILESASTNQTSMYLCASSIPGHGYNEQFFGPGTRLTVL.

On this clonotype: A far larger clone is one nucleotide away, so this likely arose from a read error. The V gene is TRBV7-9, the J gene TRBJ2-5; 9 positions match TRBD2. The DNA end lines up better with TRBJ2-1; the J call may be wrong. Germline CDR1 reads SEHNR; CDR2 reads FQNEAQ (reference sequence). CDR3 length: 15 residues. The CDR3 reads CASSDRGLASYEQFF. CDR3 sequence (DNA): TGTGCCAGCAGCGATAGGGGACTAGCTTCCTATGAGCAGTTCTTC.

At least ten counts were recorded for this clonotype. The rearrangement uses TRBV14 and TRBJ2-3; D call uncertain. V shed 2 bases and J shed 10 bases, with 10 bases lying between them. The CDR3 loop spans 12 amino acids. Germline V gene sequence: CDR1 SGHDN, CDR2 FVKESK. CDR3 in amino acids: CASSQRLYPQYF. The CDR3 DNA follows: TGTGCCAGCAGCCAACGTCTTTACCCGCAGTATTTT.

For this clonotype: A single base is all that separates this from a far larger clone, so a read error is likely. The chain combines TRBV6-4 with TRBJ2-5; 10 bases match TRBD2. Trimming took 6 bases from V and 4 from J; bases not matched to a gene: 20. The germline V gene encodes CDR1 MRHNA and CDR2 SNTAGT. CDR3 size: 19 residues. The CDR3 nucleotides are TGTGCCAGCAGCCCCACCTCCAGCGGGAGGGATGCGTTGGGAGAGACCCAGTACTTC. Encoded protein: CASSPTSSGRDALGETQYF.

With regard to this clonotype: It is likely a read error: a sequence one base away is far more abundant. The chain joins TRBV6-8 to TRBJ2-6, with a possible D match to TRBD1 (5 bases). The germline V gene encodes CDR1 MNHGY and CDR2 SAAAGT. V was clipped by 5 bases and J by 12 bases, with 17 bases between them. This CDR3 has 14 amino acids. This chain's CDR3 is CASSKTDMGPVLTF. CDR3 in DNA: TGTGCCAGCAGTAAGACGGACATGGGGCCCGTCCTGACTTTC.

This clonotype was found many times. The chain has TRBV19 and TRBJ1-5, with 8 bases identical to TRBD1. CDR3 length equals 16 residues. V shed 3 bases and J 6 bases; nucleotides not matched to a gene: 10. CDR1 LNHDA and CDR2 SQIVND come from the germline V gene (reference sequence). For the CDR3, the DNA is TGTGCCAGTAGTATGCTCGGCGGGACAGGTAGTCAGCCCCAGCATTTT. The encoded protein is CASSMLGGTGSQPQHF.

Comments on this clonotype: A far larger clone is one base from this, pointing to a likely read error. The J gene is TRBJ2-5, the V gene TRBV6-2 or TRBV6-3; D uncertain. CDR1 MNHEY and CDR2 SVGEGT come from the germline V gene. The CDR3 consists of 15 residues. CDR3 in amino acids: CASSYPRGSYNEKFF. CDR3 DNA sequence: TGTGCCAGCAGTTACCCCCGTGGCAGCTACAATGAGAAGTTCTTC.

The V call is TRBV5-1, the J call TRBJ2-2, with D possibly TRBD2 on 5 matching bases. V lost 0 bases and J lost 0, with 9 bases in between. Germline CDR1 SGHRS, CDR2 YFSETQ. This CDR3 contains 16 residues. CDR3 region: CASSLASGANTGELFF. CDR3 DNA: TGCGCCAGCAGCTTGGCCAGCGGAGCGAACACCGGGGAGCTGTTTTTT. Full variable domain (rest looked up from reference TRBV5-1 and TRBJ2-2): KAGVTQTPRYLIKTRGQQVTLSCSPISGHRSVSWYQQTPGQGLQFLFEYFSETQRNKGNFPGRFSGRQFSNSRSEMNVSTLELGDSALYLCASSLASGANTGELFFGEGSRLTVL.

The table lists this clonotype with many counts. The chain combines TRBV3-1 with TRBJ2-1; maybe TRBD2 (6 bases). Trimming took off 3 bases at V and 9 bases at J, with 18 bases between the two ends. This CDR3 is 15 amino acids long. CDR1 is LGHDT and CDR2 is YNNKEL in the germline V gene (reference sequence). CDR3 region: CASSQGGARWVEQFF. The CDR3 DNA reads as TGTGCCAGCAGCCAGGGGGGTGCAAGGTGGGTTGAGCAGTTCTTC.

This clonotype was detected many times. The chain joins TRBV12-3 or TRBV12-4 to TRBJ2-1; 10 bases line up with TRBD1. The junction had 9 bases not matched to a gene; V was cut back by 3 bases and J by 7 bases. The CDR3 consists of 16 residues. The CDR3 loop reads CASSLYIGTGENEQFF. As DNA, the CDR3 is TGTGCCAGCAGTTTGTATATTGGGACAGGGGAAAATGAGCAGTTCTTC.

In its sample, this clonotype ranks as medium-sized (0.01 to 0.1%). The J gene is TRBJ2-3, the V gene TRBV5-6, with TRBD2 as a possible D gene (6 bases). V lost 3 bases and J 2 bases, leaving 13 bases between the germline ends. The CDR3 has 15 residues. Per the germline V gene, CDR1 is SGHDT and CDR2 is YYEEEE. In nucleotides, the CDR3 is TGTGCCAGCAGCTACTACGGGAGAGCCACAGATACGCAGTATTTT. It is translated as CASSYYGRATDTQYF.

This clonotype rates as medium-sized. The CDR3 spells CASSIVVGSGRAYEQFF. CDR3 DNA: TGTGCCAGTAGTATAGTCGTCGGAAGCGGGAGGGCTTATGAGCAGTTCTTC. This rearrangement joins TRBV19 to TRBJ2-1, with 10 bases aligning to TRBD2. The CDR3 has 17 amino acids. V lost 1 base to trimming and J lost 8 bases; unmatched junction nucleotides: 11. CDR1 LNHDA and CDR2 SQIVND come from the germline V gene (reference sequence).

This clonotype has a count of ten or more. For the CDR3, the DNA is TGCAGTGCCGCCCGAGGGCCTAGCAATCAGCCCCAGCATTTT. It codes for CSAARGPSNQPQHF. This sequence joins TRBV20-1 and TRBJ1-5; no firm D call. CDR1 and CDR2 from the germline V gene are DFQATT and SNEGSKA (reference sequence). V was clipped by 6 bases and J by 0 bases, with 12 bases between them. The CDR3 loop spans 14 amino acids.